The 24 T cell receptor beta chains given below trace back to one sample, sequenced in a study of blood T cell repertoires in COVID-19 (dated by TCRdb to about 2020). Library construction relied on the immunoSEQ multiplex PCR assay. What TCRdb holds here is the immuneACCESS table cut down to in-frame rearrangements. Part of the clones is not present; checked against another copy, under half of the missing clones reflect an unresolved V gene, and the others are unexplained. Present in this sample are roughly 180,000 clones, roughly 80% of which were seen just once. The ten largest clones capture under 5.5% of the sample. Sequenced material: peripheral blood. These receptors all stem from a woman younger than 45 with acute or convalescent COVID-19.

The rearrangement joins TRBV6-2 or TRBV6-3 to TRBJ2-1; 8 bases match TRBD1. V lost 4 bases, J lost 10 bases, and 12 bases stayed unmatched. The CDR3 loop spans 15 amino acids. The germline CDR1 and CDR2 sequences are MNHEY and SVGEGT. The CDR3 protein is CASSSLWTGSEEQFF. CDR3 in DNA: TGTGCCAGCAGTTCGCTCTGGACAGGGTCGGAGGAGCAGTTCTTC.

The genes are TRBV27 and TRBJ1-5; D unresolved. Looked up from germline, CDR1 is MNHEY and CDR2 is SMNVEV (reference sequence). Deletions cut 5 bases from V and 3 bases from J, with 14 bases between. The CDR3 length is 15 residues. In DNA, the CDR3 is TGTGCCAGCAGTAGTAGCGGCGGTCACAATCAGCCCCAGCATTTT. As protein: CASSSSGGHNQPQHF.

The chain links TRBV6-1 to TRBJ2-7; 11 bases map to TRBD1. Germline V gives CDR1 MNHNS, CDR2 SASEGT. V shed 5 bases, J shed 3 bases, and the junction held 3 bases outside the gene matches. The CDR3 runs to 14 residues. The CDR3 nucleotides read TGTGCCAGCAGTCGGGACAGGGGGAACTACGAGCAGTACTTC. Translating it yields CASSRDRGNYEQYF.

This chain joins TRBV28 and TRBJ2-5; 10 bases line up with TRBD2. The CDR3 spans 20 residues. Losses at the gene ends were 6 bases for V and 4 bases for J; bases not matched to a gene: 23. The germline gives CDR1 MDHEN, CDR2 SYDVKM. Written as DNA, the CDR3 is TGTGCCAGCAGGCGAAAAGGTGGTAGCGGGGGGTTGGGGATCGGAGAGACCCAGTACTTC. Amino acids: CASRRKGGSGGLGIGETQYF.

This clone has a handful of counts. The chain employs TRBV7-9 and TRBJ1-4; maybe TRBD1 (6 bases). In germline, CDR1 is SEHNR, CDR2 FQNEAQ (reference sequence). Trimming shortened V by 7 bases and J by 8 bases, and 20 bases separated the two germline ends. This CDR3 spans 15 amino acids. CDR3 DNA: TGTGCCAGCACCGGGGGGGCGGGAAGAGGAGAAAAACTGTTTTTT. Amino acid sequence: CASTGGAGRGEKLFF.

The CDR3 loop reads CASSLFAGANTGELFF. For the CDR3, the DNA is TGTGCCAGCAGCTTATTTGCGGGGGCGAACACCGGGGAGCTGTTTTTT. This chain uses TRBV7-2 with TRBJ2-2, with 7 bases matching TRBD2. Germline assignment: CDR1 SGHTA and CDR2 FQGNSA. The CDR3 has 16 residues. V lost 2 bases to trimming and J lost 0 bases; unmatched junction nucleotides: 3.

The J gene is TRBJ2-7, the V gene TRBV4-2, with 14 positions matching TRBD2. Unmatched junction bases numbered 15, after V lost 4 bases and J lost 4 bases. The germline V gene has CDR1 LGHNA and CDR2 YNFKEQ. This CDR3 has 19 amino acids. The chain's CDR3 is CASSPEWVGTSGSLYEQYF. DNA of the CDR3: TGTGCCAGCAGCCCCGAATGGGTTGGGACTAGCGGGAGTCTGTACGAGCAGTACTTC.

This clone occurred a few times. V usage is TRBV5-1 and J usage is TRBJ2-3; weak D call: TRBD1 (6 bases). Germline V lookup: CDR1 SGHRS, CDR2 YFSETQ. The CDR3 sequence is 18 residues long. Trimming pared 2 bases from V and 2 bases from J, leaving 21 bases between. The CDR3 is CASSLQLRPGHSTDTQYF. CDR3 in DNA: TGCGCCAGCAGCTTACAACTCCGACCGGGACACTCCACAGATACGCAGTATTTT.

The chain carries TRBV27 and TRBJ1-1; D gene unclear. Germline lookup yields CDR1 MNHEY and CDR2 SMNVEV (reference sequence). The CDR3 is 13 residues long. The V gene lost 6 bases and the J gene lost 0 bases, with 8 bases spanning the gap. The CDR3 coding sequence is TGTGCCAGCAGGATCACGGTGAACACTGAAGCTTTCTTT. Its translation: CASRITVNTEAFF.

This rearrangement joins TRBV7-2 to TRBJ2-7; D unresolved. V was shortened by 6 bases and J by 4 bases, with 7 bases between the two germline ends. CDR1 is SGHTA and CDR2 is FQGNSA in the germline V gene. This CDR3 has 11 residues. This CDR3 is CASRHIYEQYF. CDR3 sequence (DNA): TGTGCCAGCAGGCACATATACGAGCAGTACTTC.

This rearrangement joins TRBV14 to TRBJ1-2, with TRBD1 as a possible D gene (5 bases). There are 16 residues in the CDR3. CDR1 and CDR2 (germline): SGHDN, FVKESK. V was shortened by 0 bases and J by 5 bases, with 16 bases between the two germline ends. The CDR3 coding sequence is TGTGCCAGCAGCCAAGAGCCGGCCAGGGCCGTTTATGGCTACACCTTC. It is translated as CASSQEPARAVYGYTF.

This CDR3 is CASSPGDAGLGGSLHF. The DNA for the CDR3 is TGTGCCAGCAGCCCGGGGGACGCCGGCTTGGGGGGGTCCCTCCACTTT. This chain uses TRBV7-2 with TRBJ1-6, with a weak D call TRBD1 (5 bases). From germline, CDR1 is SGHTA and CDR2 FQGNSA. This CDR3 spans 16 amino acids. V lost 5 bases, J lost 14 bases, and 25 bases lay in between.

This chain uses TRBV4-1 with TRBJ1-6, with 11 positions matching TRBD1. Germline loops: CDR1 MGHRA, CDR2 YSYEKL. The J segment lost 13 bases and the V segment lost 4 bases, leaving 15 bases of the junction unmatched. CDR3 size: 17 residues. For the CDR3, the DNA is TGCGCCAGCAGCCCGGGACAGGGGGGACCTTCAGATTGGCCCCTCCACTTT. The encoded protein is CASSPGQGGPSDWPLHF.

This chain links TRBV5-4 with TRBJ1-3, with D perhaps TRBD1 (6 bases). Germline CDR1 SGHNT, CDR2 YYREEE (reference sequence). Trimming stripped 1 base from V and 2 bases from J, with 7 bases between. The CDR3 covers 14 residues. The CDR3 DNA follows: TGTGCCAGCAGCTTGTGGGGGCCTGGAAACACCATATATTTT. Translation: CASSLWGPGNTIYF. Using reference TRBV5-4 and TRBJ1-3 for the parts outside the CDR3, the full variable domain is ETGVTQSPTHLIKTRGQQVTLRCSSQSGHNTVSWYQQALGQGPQFIFQYYREEENGRGNFPPRFSGLQFPNYSSELNVNALELDDSALYLCASSLWGPGNTIYFGEGSWLTVV.

The chain carries TRBV14 and TRBJ1-1; no reliable D call. Germline loops: CDR1 SGHDN, CDR2 FVKESK. The germline V and J ends were trimmed by 2 bases and 4 bases, with 14 bases remaining between them. The length of the CDR3 is 15 residues. The CDR3 loop is CASSQKYYEATEAFF. The CDR3 coding sequence is TGTGCCAGCAGCCAAAAATACTATGAGGCCACTGAAGCTTTCTTT.

The rearrangement joins TRBV18 to TRBJ1-2; no definite D call. V lost 6 bases and J 3 bases, leaving 11 bases between the germline ends. The CDR3 is made up of 13 amino acids. Per the germline V gene, CDR1 is KGHSH and CDR2 is LQKENI. The CDR3, as DNA: TGTGCCAGCTCCCCTGCGGAGGACTATGGCTACACCTTC. Translation gives CASSPAEDYGYTF.

The rearrangement uses TRBV4-2 and TRBJ2-3, with D perhaps matching TRBD2 (5 bases). The V end was cut by 0 bases, the J end by 3 bases, with 13 bases between. The CDR3 loop spans 16 amino acids. Germline V gene lookup returns CDR1 LGHNA and CDR2 YNFKEQ. For the CDR3, the DNA is TGTGCCAGCAGCCAAGACGGGGAACGGGCGACAGATACGCAGTATTTT. It yields the protein CASSQDGERATDTQYF.

V and J are TRBV7-3 and TRBJ2-7; 10 positions match TRBD1. Germline CDR1 SGHTA, CDR2 FQGTGA. The CDR3 covers 15 residues. V was clipped by 4 bases and J by 3 bases; unmatched bases: 6. DNA for the CDR3: TGTGCCAGCAGCTACTACGGGACAGGGGTCTACGAGCAGTACTTC. Translating gives CASSYYGTGVYEQYF.

Worth noting for this clone: The same CDR3 can be traced to other DNA sequences in this sample. The chain carries TRBV9 and TRBJ2-1, with D unresolved. Germline lookup yields CDR1 SGDLS and CDR2 YYNGEE. This CDR3 contains 14 residues. The ends were cut back, 0 bases at V and 5 bases at J, with 9 bases in the middle. In nucleotides, the CDR3 is TGTGCCAGCAGCGTAGGCGGAGTTGACAATGAGCAGTTCTTC. Its protein product is CASSVGGVDNEQFF.

The chain recombines TRBV6-2 or TRBV6-3 with TRBJ1-1, with 12 bases aligning to TRBD1. This CDR3 comprises 17 residues. After removal of 4 bases from V and 3 bases from J, the junction contained 9 bases not matched to a gene. CDR1 and CDR2 (germline): MNHEY, SVGEGT. CDR3 sequence: CASSSGQGAPYYTEAFF. The CDR3 DNA follows: TGTGCCAGCAGTTCGGGACAGGGGGCTCCTTACTACACTGAAGCTTTCTTT.

The rearrangement uses TRBV19 and TRBJ2-1, with D hard to call. In germline, CDR1 is LNHDA, CDR2 SQIVND (reference sequence). Trimming removed 6 bases at V and 0 bases at J, with 9 bases between. The CDR3 contains 14 residues. The chain's CDR3 is CASSPPSSYNEQFF. The DNA of the CDR3 is TGTGCCAGTAGCCCCCCGAGCTCCTACAATGAGCAGTTCTTC. Full variable domain (missing parts from reference TRBV19 and TRBJ2-1): DGGITQSPKYLFRKEGQNVTLSCEQNLNHDAMYWYRQDPGQGLRLIYYSQIVNDFQKGDIAEGYSVSREKKESFPLTVTSAQKNPTAFYLCASSPPSSYNEQFFGPGTRLTVL.

The V call is TRBV4-1, the J call TRBJ1-1, with D possibly being TRBD1 (6 bases). Germline CDR1 is MGHRA and CDR2 is YSYEKL. CDR3 length equals 12 residues. Trimming stripped 6 bases from V and 10 bases from J, with 15 bases between. In DNA form, the CDR3 reads TGCGCCAGCAGAAACACAGGGCACGGAGCTTTCTTT. Its translation: CASRNTGHGAFF.

This clone appeared a single time. V usage is TRBV4-2 and J usage is TRBJ2-1; 12 bases match TRBD2. V was clipped by 1 base and J by 9 bases; unmatched bases: 13. The CDR3 contains 18 residues. Germline CDR1 LGHNA, CDR2 YNFKEQ. The CDR3 here is CASSQVLATSGSVGEQFF. The CDR3 DNA is TGTGCCAGCAGCCAAGTTCTCGCGACTAGCGGGAGTGTTGGTGAGCAGTTCTTC.

The gene calls are TRBV20-1 and TRBJ1-1, with D possibly being TRBD1 (6 bases). CDR3 size: 11 residues. The V and J ends lost 5 bases and 6 bases respectively, with 10 bases between them. Germline CDR1 DFQATT, CDR2 SNEGSKA (reference sequence). CDR3 bases: TGCAGTGCTGCCAGGGGACCTGAAGCTTTCTTT. It is translated as CSAARGPEAFF.